A single sample gave rise to the 30 T cell receptor beta chains below, sequenced in a study of glioma-infiltrating T cells. TCR alpha and beta CDR3 regions were amplified from RNA using iRepertoire nested multiplex PCR. TCRdb re-derived calls from the multiplex PCR reads in MiXCR, one entry per CDR3 protein. Among 300,000 to 450,000 distinct CDR3 sequences, roughly 41% were seen once, and the ten largest hold around 12%. Sample: glioma tissue, nonneoplastic brain tissue, or PBMCs (not recorded which). All receptors come from a human donor with low-grade glioma or glioblastoma, undergoing nonglioma brain surgery, or in good health (not recorded which).

Note on this clonotype: This may arise from a read error, as a much more abundant clone is one base away. The chain joins TRBV27 to TRBJ2-7; D not certain. CDR1 is MNHEY and CDR2 is SMNVEV in the germline V gene (reference sequence). V dropped 4 bases and J dropped 2 bases, with 9 bases sitting between them. The length of the CDR3 is 13 residues. The CDR3 loop is CASSYTYPYEQYF. CDR3 DNA: TGTGCCAGCAGTTACACGTACCCCTACGAGCAGTACTTC.

The chain recombines TRBV2 with TRBJ2-3; the D is unclear. V gave up 8 bases and J gave up 3 bases, with 18 bases separating them. The V gene's germline CDR1 is SNHLY and CDR2 FYNNEI. This CDR3 spans 15 amino acids. CDR3 sequence: CASAVLGFSTDTQYF. The CDR3 DNA reads as TGTGCCAGCGCGGTGTTGGGTTTCTCAACAGATACGCAGTATTTT.

Points on this clonotype: At one end, the junction sequence differs from germline, possibly due to a read error. V usage is TRBV6-1 and J usage is TRBJ2-3; TRBD1 agrees at 10 bases. CDR1 is MNHNS, CDR2 SASEGT, per germline. There are 15 residues in the CDR3. This chain's CDR3 is CAISAGQGSTDTQYF. CDR3 nucleotide sequence: TGTGCCATCAGTGCGGGACAGGGGAGCACAGATACGCAGTATTTT.

The J gene is TRBJ1-2, the V gene TRBV7-9; D gene ambiguous. The germline V and J ends were trimmed by 1 base and 8 bases, with 8 bases remaining between them. CDR3 length: 12 amino acids. Looked up from germline, CDR1 is SEHNR and CDR2 is FQNEAQ (reference sequence). As DNA, the CDR3 is TGTGCCAGCAGCTTAGATGGGGAAGGCTACACCTTC. It codes for CASSLDGEGYTF.

The chain recombines TRBV7-2 with TRBJ2-7, with D maybe TRBD2 (6 bases). CDR3 length equals 16 residues. CDR1 and CDR2 from the germline V gene are SGHTA and FQGNSA. Trimming removed 7 bases at V and 3 bases at J, with 22 bases between. Here the CDR3 reads CASIIQTGTANYEQYF. In nucleotides, the CDR3 is TGTGCCAGCATCATCCAAACCGGGACTGCGAACTACGAGCAGTACTTC.

The V and J genes are TRBV6-1 and TRBJ2-3; TRBD2 matches 9 bases. Trimming took 4 bases from V and 1 from J; bases not matched to a gene: 6. CDR3 length equals 16 residues. Germline V gives CDR1 MNHNS, CDR2 SASEGT. CDR3 sequence (DNA): TGTGCCAGCAGTGTCTCGACTAGCGGACGCACAGATACGCAGTATTTT. It translates to CASSVSTSGRTDTQYF.

This clonotype was seen many times. This sequence joins TRBV27 and TRBJ2-1; D is perhaps TRBD1 (5 bases). Germline-derived CDR1 and CDR2 are MNHEY and SMNVEV (reference sequence). V was cut by 3 bases and J by 9 bases, with 12 bases left in between. This CDR3 has 13 residues. The CDR3 DNA reads TGTGCCAGCAGTTTCCGCGATAGGGGTGAGCAGTTCTTC. Protein sequence: CASSFRDRGEQFF.

This clonotype has a count of ten or more. This chain links TRBV6-1 with TRBJ2-1; tentative D call: TRBD1 (5 bases). The germline V gene has CDR1 MNHNS and CDR2 SASEGT. This CDR3 is 13 amino acids long. Trimming removed 8 bases from V and 0 bases from J, with 8 bases in between. Written as DNA, the CDR3 is TGTGCCAGCGGGGCCAGCTCCTACAATGAGCAGTTCTTC. It codes for CASGASSYNEQFF.

The rearrangement joins TRBV2 to TRBJ2-1, with TRBD2 identical over 13 bases. After removal of 6 bases from V and 10 bases from J, the junction contained 3 bases not matched to a gene. Germline loops: CDR1 SNHLY, CDR2 FYNNEI. The CDR3 runs to 13 residues. In DNA form, the CDR3 reads TGTGCCAGCAGCGGGACTAGCGGGGCCGAGCAGTTCTTC. This gives the protein CASSGTSGAEQFF.

This chain connects TRBV6-2 or TRBV6-3 to TRBJ1-5; perhaps TRBD1 as D (6 bases). Germline assignment: CDR1 MNHEY and CDR2 SVGEGT. The CDR3 covers 13 residues. V was cut by 5 bases and J by 7 bases, with 12 bases left in between. CDR3 bases: TGTGCCAGCAGTGCACAGGGAGGACAGCCCCAGCATTTT. Its translation: CASSAQGGQPQHF.

J is TRBJ2-1 and V is TRBV7-2, with 9 bases that match TRBD2. CDR3 size: 12 residues. The germline CDR1 and CDR2 sequences are SGHTA and FQGNSA. Trimming at V came to 5 bases and at J to 16 bases, leaving 9 bases not matched to a gene. The CDR3 region has the DNA TGTGCCAGCAGCGCCGCGGGACTAGCTTTCTTCTTC. Translating gives CASSAAGLAFFF.

As concerns this clonotype: A read error is possible here, since a much larger clone lies one base away. The chain couples TRBV6-2 or TRBV6-3 to TRBJ2-7; TRBD2 matches at 9 bases. The CDR3 extends over 14 amino acids. CDR1 is MNHEY and CDR2 is SVGEGT in the germline V gene. The V segment lost 5 bases and the J segment 4 bases; nucleotides outside the gene matches: 6. CDR3 protein: CASSGVAGVYEQYF. The CDR3 region has the DNA TGTGCCAGCAGTGGAGTAGCGGGAGTGTACGAGCAGTACTTC.

V is TRBV7-9 and J is TRBJ2-1; 8 bases map to TRBD2. J gave up 8 bases and V 4 bases, and 7 bases lay outside the gene matches. The CDR3 loop spans 14 amino acids. Germline CDR1 and CDR2: SEHNR and FQNEAQ (reference sequence). CDR3 loop: CASSSVAGFYEQFF. The CDR3 region has the DNA TGTGCCAGCAGCTCAGTAGCGGGATTCTATGAGCAGTTCTTC.

This clonotype was seen only once. A read error may explain this, as a much larger clone is one base away. The chain employs TRBV6-5 and TRBJ2-7, with a possible D match to TRBD2 (5 bases). The CDR3 runs 14 residues. Germline V gene lookup returns CDR1 MNHEY and CDR2 SVGAGI. Trimming pared 0 bases from V and 7 bases from J, leaving 13 bases between. This CDR3 reads CASSYSLGVNEQYF. CDR3 DNA sequence: TGTGCCAGCAGTTACTCGCTCGGGGTTAATGAGCAGTACTTC.

This clonotype has at least ten counts. V is TRBV20-1 and J is TRBJ2-1; 7 bases match TRBD2. The V and J ends lost 3 bases and 0 bases, in that order; junction bases with no gene match: 2. Per the germline V gene, CDR1 is DFQATT and CDR2 is SNEGSKA (reference sequence). The CDR3 is made up of 14 amino acids. Written as DNA, the CDR3 is TGCAGTGCTAGGGGCGGGAGCTCCTACAATGAGCAGTTCTTC. Its protein is CSARGGSSYNEQFF.

For this clonotype: A clone one base away is much larger, so this may be a read error. The chain couples TRBV28 to TRBJ1-6; D may be TRBD1 (5 bases). The V gene lost 7 bases and the J gene lost 7 bases, with 11 bases spanning the gap. Germline-derived CDR1 and CDR2 are MDHEN and SYDVKM. CDR3 length: 13 amino acids. CDR3 nucleotide sequence: TGTGCCAGCATACGGGACCCAAATTCACCCCTCCACTTT. Amino acid sequence: CASIRDPNSPLHF.

This chain connects TRBV29-1 to TRBJ1-1; D not resolved. V lost 3 bases, J lost 5 bases, and 13 bases lay in between. From germline, CDR1 is SQVTM and CDR2 ANQGSEA. CDR3 size: 13 residues. The CDR3 region is CSVDNGGYTEAFF. In DNA, the CDR3 is TGCAGCGTTGATAATGGAGGATATACTGAAGCTTTCTTT.

The CDR3 spells CASRRARGAYEQYF. Written as DNA, the CDR3 is TGTGCCAGCAGGAGGGCCAGGGGCGCCTACGAGCAGTACTTC. This rearrangement joins TRBV6-2 or TRBV6-3 to TRBJ2-7; TRBD1 is a possible D gene (6 bases). Germline V gene sequence: CDR1 MNHEY, CDR2 SVGEGT. Trimming pared 6 bases from V and 2 bases from J, leaving 14 bases between. The CDR3 has 14 residues.

On this clonotype itself: A single base separates this from a much larger clone, so it may be a read error. The CDR3 does not close with the conserved phenylalanine or tryptophan, likely indicating a read error. The chain combines TRBV28 with TRBJ2-3; D may be TRBD2 (5 bases). V lost 2 bases, J lost 3 bases, and 9 bases lay in between. Germline CDR1 reads MDHEN; CDR2 reads SYDVKM. This CDR3 contains 14 residues. The CDR3 loop reads CASSLQRQTDTQYY. The CDR3 DNA sequence: TGTGCCAGCAGTTTACAGCGGCAAACAGATACGCAGTATTAT.

This clonotype was seen a handful of times. CDR3 residues: CASSLSLTYNEQFF. CDR3 in DNA: TGCGCCAGCAGCTTATCACTAACCTACAATGAGCAGTTCTTC. The chain combines TRBV5-1 with TRBJ2-1; D is unclear. Germline V gene lookup returns CDR1 SGHRS and CDR2 YFSETQ. The V end was cut by 2 bases, the J end by 2 bases, with 8 bases between. The length of the CDR3 is 14 residues.

This chain links TRBV6-6 with TRBJ2-5, with 7 bases matching TRBD2. J was trimmed by 5 bases and V by 0 bases; bases with no gene match: 3. The germline CDR1 and CDR2 sequences are MNHNY and SVGAGI (reference sequence). The CDR3 contains 14 residues. In DNA form, the CDR3 reads TGTGCCAGCAGTTACTCAGGACTAGAGGAGACCCAGTACTTC. This codes for CASSYSGLEETQYF.

The rearrangement joins TRBV18 to TRBJ1-5; tentatively, D is TRBD1 (5 bases). Trimming removed 4 bases at V and 4 bases at J, with 8 bases between. The CDR3 totals 13 residues. Looked up from germline, CDR1 is KGHSH and CDR2 is LQKENI. This CDR3 is CASSQDKNQPQHF. The CDR3, as DNA: TGTGCCAGCTCACAGGACAAGAATCAGCCCCAGCATTTT.

The rearrangement uses TRBV5-1 and TRBJ2-1; D gene unclear. The germline CDR1 and CDR2 sequences are SGHRS and YFSETQ. The CDR3 runs to 13 residues. V was clipped by 6 bases and J by 0 bases, with 7 bases between them. CDR3 residues: CASTRGSYNEQFF. The CDR3, as DNA: TGCGCCAGCACGAGAGGCTCCTACAATGAGCAGTTCTTC. The full variable domain, its missing parts supplied by reference TRBV5-1 and TRBJ2-1, is KAGVTQTPRYLIKTRGQQVTLSCSPISGHRSVSWYQQTPGQGLQFLFEYFSETQRNKGNFPGRFSGRQFSNSRSEMNVSTLELGDSALYLCASTRGSYNEQFFGPGTRLTVL.

This rearrangement joins TRBV7-9 to TRBJ1-2; TRBD1 is a possible D gene (6 bases). This CDR3 comprises 13 residues. The germline V and J ends were trimmed by 5 bases and 3 bases, with 10 bases remaining between them. Germline CDR1 SEHNR, CDR2 FQNEAQ (reference sequence). CDR3 residues: CASSPTGHYGYTF. The CDR3 DNA reads TGTGCCAGCAGCCCTACAGGGCACTATGGCTACACCTTC. Looking up the rest from reference TRBV7-9 and TRBJ1-2 gives the full variable domain: DTGVSQNPRHKITKRGQNVTFRCDPISEHNRLYWYRQTLGQGPEFLTYFQNEAQLEKSRLLSDRFSAERPKGSFSTLEIQRTEQGDSAMYLCASSPTGHYGYTFGSGTRLTVV.

This rearrangement joins TRBV5-1 to TRBJ1-1, with unresolved D. Trimming cost V 3 bases and J 3 bases, with 12 bases left between them. CDR1 is SGHRS and CDR2 is YFSETQ in the germline V gene. This CDR3 region has 14 residues. This CDR3 reads CASSSGNKDTEAFF. The CDR3 DNA reads as TGCGCCAGCAGCTCCGGCAATAAGGACACTGAAGCTTTCTTT.

In its sample, this clonotype was seen a few times. The chain is built from TRBV18 and TRBJ1-3; D is undetermined. Germline V gene data show CDR1 as KGHSH and CDR2 as LQKENI. The ends were cut back, 2 bases at V and 0 bases at J, with 11 bases in the middle. The CDR3 consists of 16 residues. As DNA, the CDR3 is TGTGCCAGCTCACCAAACGAAGGAAGCTCTGGAAACACCATATATTTT. This encodes CASSPNEGSSGNTIYF.

This chain uses TRBV24-1 with TRBJ2-2, with 10 bases lining up with TRBD2. In germline, CDR1 is KGHDR, CDR2 SFDVKD. V trimming: 0 bases; J trimming: 0 bases; junction bases outside the gene matches: 0. The CDR3 length is 17 residues. CDR3 bases: TGTGCCACCAGTGATTTGGGACTAGCGGCGAACACCGGGGAGCTGTTTTTT. It translates to CATSDLGLAANTGELFF.

Concerning this clonotype itself: This sequence may be a read error, since a much larger clone differs from it by one base. The chain couples TRBV6-2 or TRBV6-3 to TRBJ2-7, with D tentatively TRBD1 (6 bases). The CDR3 contains 15 residues. Trimming took 2 bases from V and 2 from J, leaving 13 bases between them. Germline CDR1 and CDR2: MNHEY and SVGEGT. CDR3 amino acids: CASSYDSRGPYEQYF. In nucleotides, the CDR3 is TGTGCCAGCAGTTACGATAGCAGGGGACCCTACGAGCAGTACTTC.

As to this clonotype: This could be a read error, since a much larger clone is one nucleotide away. V and J are TRBV7-2 and TRBJ2-7; unclear D gene. Germline-derived CDR1 and CDR2 are SGHTA and FQGNSA. This CDR3 contains 13 residues. In DNA form, the CDR3 reads TGTGCCAGCAGCTTAGCGGCGAGAGCCGAGCAGTGCTTC. It encodes CASSLAARAEQCF.

This clonotype has a handful of counts. J is TRBJ2-1 and V is TRBV6-2 or TRBV6-3, with D possibly being TRBD1 (6 bases). The CDR3 consists of 15 residues. V was pared by 5 bases and J by 2 bases, with 13 bases between. Germline values: CDR1 MNHEY, CDR2 SVGEGT. This chain's CDR3 is CASSRGGSTYNEQFF. CDR3 nucleotide sequence: TGTGCCAGCAGTAGAGGGGGTTCCACCTACAATGAGCAGTTCTTC.